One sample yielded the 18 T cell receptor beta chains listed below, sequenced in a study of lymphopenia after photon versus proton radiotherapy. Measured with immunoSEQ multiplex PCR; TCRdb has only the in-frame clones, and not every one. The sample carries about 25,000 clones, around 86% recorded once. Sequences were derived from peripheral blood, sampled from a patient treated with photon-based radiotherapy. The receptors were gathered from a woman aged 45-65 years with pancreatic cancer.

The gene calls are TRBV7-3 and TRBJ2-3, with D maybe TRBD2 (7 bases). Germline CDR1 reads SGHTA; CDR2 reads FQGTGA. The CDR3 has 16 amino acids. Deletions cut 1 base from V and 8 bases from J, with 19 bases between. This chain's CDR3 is CASSLSPLGGGGTQYF. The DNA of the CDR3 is TGTGCCAGCAGCTTAAGCCCCTTAGGAGGGGGGGGTACGCAGTATTTT.

Here the CDR3 reads CASSKQGAGTYEQYF. The CDR3 coding sequence is TGTGCCAGCAGTAAACAGGGGGCCGGGACCTACGAGCAGTACTTC. The genes are TRBV6-5 and TRBJ2-7, with TRBD1 identical over 9 bases. The CDR3 extends over 15 amino acids. CDR1 is MNHEY, CDR2 SVGAGI, per germline. Trimming removed 5 bases from V and 2 bases from J; junction bases left unmatched: 7.

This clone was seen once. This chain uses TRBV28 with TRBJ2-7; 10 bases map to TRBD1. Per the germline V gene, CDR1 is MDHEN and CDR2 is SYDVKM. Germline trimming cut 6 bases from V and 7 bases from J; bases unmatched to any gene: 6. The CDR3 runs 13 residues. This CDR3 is CASRAGTGEEQYF. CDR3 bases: TGTGCCAGCAGGGCCGGGACAGGGGAAGAGCAGTACTTC.

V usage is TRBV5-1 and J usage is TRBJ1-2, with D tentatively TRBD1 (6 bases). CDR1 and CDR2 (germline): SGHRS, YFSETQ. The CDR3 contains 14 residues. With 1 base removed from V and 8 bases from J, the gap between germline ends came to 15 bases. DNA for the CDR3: TGCGCCAGCAGCTTGACAGGGAATGTAGGAGGCTACACCTTC. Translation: CASSLTGNVGGYTF.

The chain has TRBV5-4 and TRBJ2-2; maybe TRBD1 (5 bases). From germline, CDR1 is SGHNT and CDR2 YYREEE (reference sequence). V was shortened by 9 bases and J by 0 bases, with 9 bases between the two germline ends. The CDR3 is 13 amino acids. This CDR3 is CATGHPNTGELFF. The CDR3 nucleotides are TGTGCCACTGGACACCCGAACACCGGGGAGCTGTTTTTT.

CDR3 sequence reads: CASSPSITGRAFF. In nucleotides, the CDR3 is TGTGCCAGCAGCCCCTCAATCACGGGGAGAGCTTTCTTT. This chain links TRBV7-2 with TRBJ1-1; unclear D gene. This CDR3 spans 13 amino acids. Per germline, CDR1 SGHTA and CDR2 FQGNSA. V was clipped by 5 bases and J by 10 bases, with 17 bases between them.

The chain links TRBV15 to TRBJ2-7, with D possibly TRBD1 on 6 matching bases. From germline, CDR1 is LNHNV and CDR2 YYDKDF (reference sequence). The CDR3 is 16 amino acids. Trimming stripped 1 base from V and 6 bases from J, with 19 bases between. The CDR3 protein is CATSRAVGASGFEQYF. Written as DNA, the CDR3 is TGTGCCACCAGCAGAGCCGTGGGGGCAAGCGGTTTCGAGCAGTACTTC.

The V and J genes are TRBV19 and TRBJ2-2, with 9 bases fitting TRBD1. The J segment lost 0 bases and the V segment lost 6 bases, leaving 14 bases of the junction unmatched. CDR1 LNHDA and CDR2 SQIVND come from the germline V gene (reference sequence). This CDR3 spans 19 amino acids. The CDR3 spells CASRGWDRATRTNTGELFF. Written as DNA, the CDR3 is TGTGCCAGTAGGGGGTGGGACAGGGCTACGCGCACGAACACCGGGGAGCTGTTTTTT.

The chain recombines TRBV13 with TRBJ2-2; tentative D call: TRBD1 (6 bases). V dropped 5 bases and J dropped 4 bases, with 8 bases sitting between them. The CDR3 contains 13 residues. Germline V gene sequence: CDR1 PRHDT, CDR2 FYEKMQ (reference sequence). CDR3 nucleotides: TGTGCCAGCAGCCCACAGGGCACCGGGGAGCTGTTTTTT. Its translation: CASSPQGTGELFF. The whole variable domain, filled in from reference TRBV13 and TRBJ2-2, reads AAGVIQSPRHLIKEKRETATLKCYPIPRHDTVYWYQQGPGQDPQFLISFYEKMQSDKGSIPDRFSAQQFSDYHSELNMSSLELGDSALYFCASSPQGTGELFFGEGSRLTVL.

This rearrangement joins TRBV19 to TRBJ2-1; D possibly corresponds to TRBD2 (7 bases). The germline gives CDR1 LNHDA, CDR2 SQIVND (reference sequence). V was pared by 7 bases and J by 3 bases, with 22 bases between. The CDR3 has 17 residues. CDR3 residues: CASMGRGAQRDYNEQFF. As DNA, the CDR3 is TGTGCCAGTATGGGCCGGGGGGCCCAGCGGGACTACAATGAGCAGTTCTTC.

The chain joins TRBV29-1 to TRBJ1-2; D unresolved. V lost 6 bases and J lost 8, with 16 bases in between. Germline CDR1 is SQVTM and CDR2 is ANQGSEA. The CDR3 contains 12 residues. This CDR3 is CSVADSLGGYTF. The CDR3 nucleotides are TGCAGCGTAGCTGACTCACTCGGCGGCTACACCTTC.

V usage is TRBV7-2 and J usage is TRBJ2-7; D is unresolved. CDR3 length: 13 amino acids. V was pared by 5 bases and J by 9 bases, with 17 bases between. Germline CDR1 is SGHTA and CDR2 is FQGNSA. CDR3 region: CASSATDATPQYF. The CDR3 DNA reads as TGTGCCAGCAGCGCTACGGACGCCACCCCGCAGTACTTC.

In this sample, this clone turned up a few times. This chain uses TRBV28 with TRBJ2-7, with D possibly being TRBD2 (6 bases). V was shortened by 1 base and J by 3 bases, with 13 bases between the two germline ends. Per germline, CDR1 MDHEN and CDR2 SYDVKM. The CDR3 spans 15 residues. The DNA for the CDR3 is TGTGCCAGCAGTTTATTGGCTAGCGCCAACTACGAGCAGTACTTC. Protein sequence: CASSLLASANYEQYF. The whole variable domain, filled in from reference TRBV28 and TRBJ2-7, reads DVKVTQSSRYLVKRTGEKVFLECVQDMDHENMFWYRQDPGLGLRLIYFSYDVKMKEKGDIPEGYSVSREKKERFSLILESASTNQTSMYLCASSLLASANYEQYFGPGTRLTVT.

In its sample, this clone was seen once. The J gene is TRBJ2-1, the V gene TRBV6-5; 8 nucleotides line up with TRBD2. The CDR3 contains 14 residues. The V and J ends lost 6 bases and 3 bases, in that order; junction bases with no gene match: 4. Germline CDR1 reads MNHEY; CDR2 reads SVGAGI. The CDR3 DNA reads TGTGCCAGCAGGCCCGGGACTAGCTACAATGAGCAGTTCTTC. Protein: CASRPGTSYNEQFF.

CDR3 sequence reads: CASSQTQGLRETQYF. CDR3 nucleotide sequence: TGTGCCAGCAGCCAGACACAGGGGCTCCGGGAGACCCAGTACTTC. The V gene is TRBV4-2, the J gene TRBJ2-5, with TRBD1 matching over 7 bases. From germline, CDR1 is LGHNA and CDR2 YNFKEQ. The length of the CDR3 is 15 residues. V trimming: 3 bases; J trimming: 5 bases; junction bases outside the gene matches: 9.

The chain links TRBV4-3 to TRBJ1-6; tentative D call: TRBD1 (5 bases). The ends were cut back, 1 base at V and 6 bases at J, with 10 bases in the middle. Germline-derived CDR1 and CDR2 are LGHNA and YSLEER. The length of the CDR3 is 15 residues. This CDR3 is CASSQGWGSNSPLHF. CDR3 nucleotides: TGCGCCAGCAGCCAAGGTTGGGGCTCTAATTCACCCCTCCACTTT.

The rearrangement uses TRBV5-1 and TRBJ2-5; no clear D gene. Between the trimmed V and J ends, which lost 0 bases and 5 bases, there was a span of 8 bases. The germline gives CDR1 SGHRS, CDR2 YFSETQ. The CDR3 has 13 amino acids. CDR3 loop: CASSLGQEETQYF. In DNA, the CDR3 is TGCGCCAGCAGCTTGGGCCAGGAGGAGACCCAGTACTTC.

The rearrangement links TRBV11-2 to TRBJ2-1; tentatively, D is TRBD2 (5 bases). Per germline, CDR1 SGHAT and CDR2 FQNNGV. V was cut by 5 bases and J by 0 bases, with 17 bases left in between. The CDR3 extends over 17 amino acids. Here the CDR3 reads CASSPQMVAGSYNEQFF. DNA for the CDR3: TGTGCCAGCAGCCCTCAGATGGTGGCGGGCTCCTACAATGAGCAGTTCTTC.